This TCR beta chain was captured in a study of post-analysis software for immune sequencing data. For this clonotype: Its specificity is unknown.

This CDR3 is built from 12 residues. The germline V gene has CDR1 SQVTM and CDR2 ANQGSEA. V shed 3 bases, J shed 5 bases, and the junction held 1 base outside the gene matches. Study-level points and caveats: Controls showed lower frequencies than patients for five TRBV segments, and TRBV5-6, TRBV5-1 and TRBV20-1 were among these.

Unique molecular identifiers were built into the TCR beta cDNA libraries. TCRdb reprocessed the PCR reads with MiXCR, giving one entry per CDR3 protein. The repertoire consists of under 900,000 distinct CDR3 sequences, with about 53% occurring once and the leading ten covering approximately 4.4%. The rearrangement joins TRBV29-1 to TRBJ2-5, with 9 nucleotides matching TRBD1. What was sequenced was blood. The receptor's source is a girl between 5 and 17 years old with multiple sclerosis. The chain's CDR3 is CSVDGTGETQYF. CDR3 coding DNA: TGCAGCGTTGATGGGACAGGGGAGACCCAGTACTTC.